This T cell receptor (beta chain) was captured by sequencing in a study of cytomegalovirus exposure and HLA in healthy donors (dated by TCRdb to the late 2010s). About the investigation overall: In an earlier analysis of roughly 590 of the donors, less than 350 Gb of sequence data and 90 million to 120 million unique TCR beta sequences from about 179 million T cells were reported. An early release that covered some 640 HLA-typed donors contained approximately 320 gigabases of sequencing data and 85 million to 100 million unique TCR sequences. The genetic ancestry cluster associated with self-reported Caucasian donors included 80% to 90% of the 398 genotyped donors. The study aimed to test whether signatures of past pathogen exposure could be identified by cataloging public T cell receptors. The T cell repertoires of 670 or so subjects were profiled by immunosequencing and related to cytomegalovirus serostatus. Along with the roughly 670-subject first cohort, a separate validation cohort of over a hundred different subjects was used. To predict cytomegalovirus infection status, the study brought together high-throughput TCR immunosequencing, statistical association of individual TCRs with disease status, and machine learning. A later analysis re-analyzed previously published TCR beta repertoires from approximately 700 donors and added high-resolution HLA genotyping to study TCR occurrence patterns. Rather than drawing on any new phenotypic data, the later analysis identified candidate immune exposures from TCR beta sequences and the way those sequences occurred across donors. An earlier analysis of around 580 of the donors used high-throughput TCR beta sequencing to judge whether each TCR beta V gene segment behaved as functional or pseudogenic. Donor age, sex, ethnicity and CMV serostatus were compiled together with the repertoire data. A later genetic analysis used genome-wide SNP genotypes for 398 of the 666 donors, treating that subset as a discovery cohort. All discovery cohort repertoires had been generated on a single sequencing platform. HLA typing included class I and class II loci at four-digit resolution. Typing coverage differed by locus: A, B, C, DRB1 and DQB1 were typed in roughly 620-640 donors, DQA1 in about 500, DPA1 in roughly 590, and DPB1 in just under 490. Four or five DR-DQ haplotypes were handled as single units for association and clustering because linkage in the cohort was strong. On average, roughly 200,000 unique TCR beta nucleotide sequences were sequenced per donor among about 400 genotyped donors of the cohort, with roughly 20% of those sequences being non-productive.

In total, approximately 700 healthy bone marrow donors made up the cohort. At the time of sampling, every cohort member was nominally healthy, though immune exposures that went unrecorded were likely present. The donor tested CMV seronegative, placing the donor among the 350 or so seronegative members of the cohort. A peripheral blood sample was provided by each donor, and peripheral blood mononuclear cells were used for TCR beta sequencing. The Qiagen DNeasy Blood Extraction Kit was used to extract genomic DNA from the blood cell samples. Regarding this clone: The specificity of this receptor is unknown. Base-call qualities are not available, and no considerably larger clone is one nucleotide away.

The junction shows trimming of 7 bases on V and 5 bases on J, and the gene matches do not reach 7 bases of it. From the cysteine up to the phenylalanine, the CDR3 has a length of 14 residues. The read is trimmed to its CDR3 DNA, 42 bases read in frame from base 1. Reading the germline V gene (reference sequence) gives CDR1 LNHDA and CDR2 SQIVND. The library was prepared using the immunoSEQ multiplex PCR assay. A mixture of 60 forward primers for TCR Vbeta segments and 13 reverse primers for TCR Jbeta segments was used in the multiplex PCR. A multiplex PCR assay on genomic DNA amplified the CDR3 region of rearranged TCR beta genes. Amplified TCR beta libraries were sequenced as 87-base-pair reads on the Illumina HiSeq System. Per the source publication's procedure: Across the roughly 640 repertoires, a later analysis counted 75 million to 90 million unique TCR beta chains, around 11 million of which were shared by at least two donors. Raw reads were error-corrected and collapsed into unique sequences with a nearest-neighbor algorithm that merged closely related sequences to remove PCR and sequencing errors. To assign V, D and J gene segments, CDR3 sequences were aligned to IMGT reference sequences. For a sequence to be retained, a match of at least six nucleotides was required to both a V gene segment and a J gene segment. Rearrangements were classified as productive when the CDR3 lacked stop codons and remained in frame with V and J, and all other rearrangements were classified as non-productive. CDR3 was defined according to IMGT convention as the region running from the second conserved V-encoded cysteine to the conserved J-encoded phenylalanine. The earlier analysis of fewer than 700 of the donors excluded sequences that lacked an unambiguous match to a single V gene segment. An earlier analysis of a few hundred of the donors classified V segments as functional when productive rearrangements were above 56.7% and as segregating when the standard deviation between donors was above 5%. A statistical classification framework was developed to diagnose cytomegalovirus status using the catalog of TCR beta chain sequences. V and J gene assignment, in a later analysis, came from comparing TCR nucleotide sequences with IMGT/GENE-DB human TR gene sequences. A later analysis assigned CDR3 sequences and most-parsimonious VDJ recombination scenarios with the TCRdist pipeline. In a later analysis, each TCR beta chain was defined by its CDR3 amino acid sequence together with its V-gene family, and reads lacking a unique V-gene family were excluded. To address suspected cross-contamination and a sequencing artifact, a later analysis removed roughly 580 highly shared, low-generation-probability nucleotide sequences. For each public chain, a later analysis derived a clonal expansion index from normalized ranks of inferred template counts within each repertoire. In a later analysis, generation probabilities were computed using a VDJ recombination model fitted to out-of-frame rearrangements, and the results were checked against IGoR. In a later analysis, hypergeometric tests were used to score TCR-TCR, TCR-HLA and TCR-CMV co-occurrence, with a repertoire-size bias correction applied to TCR pairs. To estimate false discovery rates, a later analysis permuted the HLA or CMV assignments 20 times. A later analysis grouped co-occurring TCRs with DBSCAN, adding TCRdist sequence similarity when clustering within HLA-allele-positive subsets. Repertoires with fewer than 30,000 or more than 120,000 public chains, plus five repertoires with anomalous nucleotide sharing, were excluded from co-occurrence clustering. TCRdb obtained this table from immuneACCESS and retained in-frame rearrangements with V and J assigned. These tables miss some clones; where compared with another copy, unresolved V genes account for less than half of the shortfall, and the remainder is unexplained. V and J calls and clone size are given by that table; D and trimming were obtained from the DNA. Counted in this sample were roughly 100,000 clones; approximately 80% of them appeared once. The ten largest account for roughly 5.7% of the sample.

What the authors observed across the whole study: A later analysis found that TCR association rates varied across HLA loci, with DRB1 alleles showing the most associated TCRs and HLA-C alleles the fewest. Cytomegalovirus status was reported to be diagnosed by the classifier with high specificity and sensitivity in both the original and validation cohorts. While some public TCRs were present in many individuals, most TCR sequences turned up only very rarely across donors. The presence/absence analyses assumed that sequencing depth was roughly uniform across donors, and that assumption may not be true. Because counts were too low, more than 15 rarely observed V segments, including chromosome 9 orphons, were left out of the earlier analysis of a few hundred of the donors. Broadly in line with IMGT annotations, most TCR beta V segments showed up in productive rearrangements about 90% or about 30% of the time in an earlier analysis of 587 of the donors. An association between a missense DCLRE1C variant and V-gene and J-gene trimming of TCR beta chains was found in a later genetic analysis and replicated in an independent cohort. CMV serostatus was the only immune exposure information available for the cohort. HLA typing was unavailable for some donors at each locus, so association tests used only the typed subset. The cohort was sequenced for TCR beta chains only, and without alpha or paired-chain data the features that could be detected were limited. When HLA alleles, especially DR and DQ, strongly co-occurred, TCR associations were difficult to assign to individual alleles. According to a later analysis, parvovirus B19, influenza, CMV and Epstein-Barr virus appeared linked to several top co-occurrence clusters. A total of 164 TCR beta chains were listed by the study as associated with cytomegalovirus. In a later analysis, most CMV-associated TCR beta chains were found to appear HLA-restricted, with HLA associations seemingly driven largely by CMV exposure. Linkage disequilibrium might explain the correlated functional status among segregating V segments, but an unknown experimental factor could not be ruled out. In a later analysis, HLA-associated TCR beta chains were found to be more clonally expanded and to have lower generation probabilities than equally common non-associated chains. According to the authors, the approach could potentially be generalized to other disease states and immunological phenotypes. Compared with the approximately 700-donor mean, donors in an Asian-associated ancestry cluster had fewer N-insertions in productive TCRs, according to a later genetic analysis. In a later analysis, around 15,000 TCR beta sequences were associated with specific HLA alleles at a false discovery rate of 0.05. In vitro tests confirmed that a few of the cytomegalovirus-associated TCR beta chains recognize cytomegalovirus antigens. The sequencing pipeline was judged likely to have produced a cluster of highly shared sequence variants as a technical artifact. Because the 87-base-pair reads could not distinguish some IMGT-functional V segments, including TRBV6-2 and TRBV6-3, those segments were excluded. A further reported finding was that TCR beta sequences accurately predicted the HLA-A and HLA-B alleles for most subjects in the first cohort.

The chain joins TRBV19 to TRBJ2-2, with 7 bases aligning to TRBD1. This receptor was obtained from a male donor in good health and CMV-seronegative. The specimen was PBMCs. The CDR3 region reads CASTGRGRTGELFF. The nucleotide sequence reads TGTGCCAGTACCGGCAGGGGGAGAACCGGGGAGCTGTTTTTT. The variable domain in full, with residues beyond the CDR3 obtained from the reference TRBV19 and TRBJ2-2 genes, is DGGITQSPKYLFRKEGQNVTLSCEQNLNHDAMYWYRQDPGQGLRLIYYSQIVNDFQKGDIAEGYSVSREKKESFPLTVTSAQKNPTAFYLCASTGRGRTGELFFGEGSRLTVL.